The source of this T cell receptor (beta chain) is a study of cytomegalovirus exposure and HLA in healthy donors. 60 Vbeta and 13 Jbeta primers were used in PCR. TCRdb's copy holds only in-frame clones and misses some; the assay was immunoSEQ multiplex PCR. The table includes just over 150,000 clones, approximately 72% detected once. Per germline, CDR1 SGHAT and CDR2 FQNNGV. This CDR3 has 16 amino acids. The ends lost 4 bases at V and 4 bases at J; junction bases unmatched: 4. The V call is TRBV11-2, the J call TRBJ2-1; TRBD2 aligns across 13 bases. This TCR derives from a middle-aged man in good health and CMV-seropositive. Sequenced material: PBMCs. Written as DNA, the CDR3 is TGTGCCAGCAGCTGGACTAGCGGGGGTCTATACAATGAGCAGTTCTTC. Protein: CASSWTSGGLYNEQFF.